These 26 T cell receptor beta chains were all obtained from the same sample, sequenced in a study of T cells after yellow fever vaccination (dated by TCRdb to the late 2010s). Libraries were built with 5' RACE. Sequencing was carried out with an Illumina NovaSeq 6000. TCRdb reran the public reads through fastp at Q25 and MiXCR, keeping productive beta chains. When rows share a CDR3 protein, they turn into one entry using the most common DNA and genes. In this sample the table shows about 320,000 distinct CDR3 sequences, approximately 12% of which occur a single time. The ten largest make up around 3% of the sample. Read against the paper, the sample's treatment or condition label means: live attenuated yellow fever vaccine strain. Material: CD4+ T cells sorted from PBMCs, obtained 15 days after the yellow fever booster vaccination. These receptors all come from a man between 18 and 29 years old who received the YFV17D yellow fever vaccine.

This clonotype was observed a few times. The chain couples TRBV7-3 to TRBJ2-2; no clear D gene. This CDR3 has 13 amino acids. The germline gives CDR1 SGHTA, CDR2 FQGTGA. The V end was cut by 2 bases, the J end by 6 bases, with 7 bases between. CDR3 in amino acids: CASSLSRSGELFF. The CDR3 region has the DNA TGTGCCAGCAGCTTATCCAGGTCCGGGGAGCTGTTTTTT.

This clonotype was seen a handful of times. V is TRBV29-1 and J is TRBJ2-7, with D possibly being TRBD1 (6 bases). Trimming shortened V by 4 bases and J by 6 bases, and 10 bases separated the two germline ends. Germline CDR1 SQVTM, CDR2 ANQGSEA. CDR3 length: 11 amino acids. CDR3 residues: CSVATGTEQYV. The CDR3, as DNA: TGCAGCGTTGCAACAGGGACCGAGCAGTACGTC.

This clonotype was detected a few times. The V gene is TRBV3-1, the J gene TRBJ1-1; no clear D gene. The ends were cut back, 0 bases at V and 6 bases at J, with 14 bases in the middle. CDR1 and CDR2 from the germline V gene are LGHDT and YNNKEL (reference sequence). The CDR3 totals 15 residues. DNA for the CDR3: TGTGCCAGCAGCCAAGACCTACAACAGCCGGCTGAAGCTTTCTTT. It yields the protein CASSQDLQQPAEAFF. The entire variable domain, with the rest obtained from reference TRBV3-1 and TRBJ1-1, is as follows: DTAVSQTPKYLVTQMGNDKSIKCEQNLGHDTMYWYKQDSKKFLKIMFSYNNKELIINETVPNRFSPKSPDKAHLNLHINSLELGDSAVYFCASSQDLQQPAEAFFGQGTRLTVV.

At least ten counts were recorded for this clonotype. CDR3 sequence reads: CASSLIGGLTDTQYF. In DNA, the CDR3 is TGTGCCAGCAGCTTGATCGGGGGCCTCACAGATACGCAGTATTTT. The V and J genes are TRBV7-3 and TRBJ2-3; D may match TRBD1 or TRBD2 (6 bases each). Germline values: CDR1 SGHTA, CDR2 FQGTGA. The CDR3 runs to 15 residues. The V end lost 3 bases, the J end lost 2 bases, and 12 bases lay between the germline ends. Together with reference TRBV7-3 and TRBJ2-3, the CDR3 gives the full variable domain: GAGVSQTPSNKVTEKGKYVELRCDPISGHTALYWYRQSLGQGPEFLIYFQGTGAADDSGLPNDRFFAVRPEGSVSTLKIQRTERGDSAVYLCASSLIGGLTDTQYFGPGTRLTVL.

This clonotype was recorded at least ten times. V and J are TRBV7-2 and TRBJ1-5; possibly TRBD1 for D (6 bases). From germline, CDR1 is SGHTA and CDR2 FQGNSA. V was trimmed by 5 bases and J by 11 bases, leaving 16 bases between them. This CDR3 region has 13 residues. DNA for the CDR3: TGTGCCAGCAGCGTAAGGGGGGATCAAGCCCAGCATTTT. This gives the protein CASSVRGDQAQHF.

This chain connects TRBV6-6 to TRBJ2-5; 11 bases agree with TRBD1. The trim removed 2 bases at V and 5 bases at J, leaving 4 bases unmatched. The germline V gene has CDR1 MNHNY and CDR2 SVGAGI (reference sequence). The CDR3 is 15 residues long. The CDR3 DNA follows: TGTGCCAGCAGTTACGGGACAGGGGGGATGGAGACCCAGTACTTC. This encodes CASSYGTGGMETQYF.

There are a few counts of this clonotype. The rearrangement joins TRBV11-2 to TRBJ2-1; no firm D call. Germline assignment: CDR1 SGHAT and CDR2 FQNNGV. The CDR3 length is 15 residues. Trimming left V 1 base short and J 2 bases short, with 9 bases between. This CDR3 reads CASSLVPGPYNEQFF. The CDR3 DNA reads as TGTGCCAGCAGCTTAGTCCCGGGCCCCTACAATGAGCAGTTCTTC. Variable domain in full (rest from reference TRBV11-2 and TRBJ2-1): EAGVAQSPRYKIIEKRQSVAFWCNPISGHATLYWYQQILGQGPKLLIQFQNNGVVDDSQLPKDRFSAERLKGVDSTLKIQPAKLEDSAVYLCASSLVPGPYNEQFFGPGTRLTVL.

This chain joins TRBV24-1 and TRBJ2-4, with D unclear. CDR3 size: 12 residues. Trimming cost V 9 bases and J 6 bases, with 11 bases left between them. Germline V gene sequence: CDR1 KGHDR, CDR2 SFDVKD. DNA for the CDR3: TGTGCCACCTTCTGGGCCCTAAACATTCAGTACTTC. This codes for CATFWALNIQYF.

Worth noting for this clonotype: A read error may be the cause here, since a much bigger clone is one base away. Written as DNA, the CDR3 is TGTGCCAGCAGCTTAACAGGGGAAGGGACCCAGTACTTC. Its protein product is CASSLTGEGTQYF. The chain combines TRBV7-7 with TRBJ2-5, with 7 bases aligning to TRBD1. Germline V gene lookup returns CDR1 SSHAT and CDR2 FNYEAQ (reference sequence). The CDR3 loop spans 13 amino acids. The J segment lost 7 bases and the V segment lost 2 bases, leaving 4 bases of the junction unmatched.

The chain recombines TRBV7-2 with TRBJ2-3, with D perhaps matching TRBD2 (5 bases). The germline V gene encodes CDR1 SGHTA and CDR2 FQGNSA. The CDR3 consists of 14 residues. The V end lost 5 bases, the J end lost 2 bases, and 11 bases lay between the germline ends. This CDR3 is CASSPTSYTDTQYF. CDR3 coding DNA: TGTGCCAGCAGCCCTACTAGTTACACAGATACGCAGTATTTT.

This clonotype was picked up many times. The chain links TRBV24-1 to TRBJ1-3, with TRBD1 matching 7 bases. This CDR3 has 15 amino acids. The trim removed 4 bases at V and 2 bases at J, leaving 4 bases unmatched. CDR1 and CDR2 from the germline V gene are KGHDR and SFDVKD. CDR3 coding DNA: TGTGCCACCAGTGAAGACGGGACAGCTGGAAACACCATATATTTT. Encoded protein: CATSEDGTAGNTIYF.

The CDR3 is CASSPLFAGGEYNEQFF. CDR3 bases: TGTGCCAGCAGCCCTCTCTTTGCGGGGGGCGAATACAATGAGCAGTTCTTC. This rearrangement joins TRBV3-1 to TRBJ2-1, with 8 bases that match TRBD2. V lost 4 bases, J lost 4 bases, and 12 bases stayed unmatched. The CDR3 has 17 amino acids. The germline CDR1 and CDR2 sequences are LGHDT and YNNKEL (reference sequence).

This rearrangement joins TRBV2 to TRBJ2-1; D ambiguous. CDR3 length: 12 amino acids. In germline, CDR1 is SNHLY, CDR2 FYNNEI. The V and J ends lost 7 bases and 3 bases respectively, with 7 bases between them. The CDR3 DNA reads TGTGCCAGCAAGGCTTACTACAATGAGCAGTTCTTC. Protein product: CASKAYYNEQFF.

This clonotype was observed many times. The chain uses TRBV7-8 and TRBJ2-1; unclear D gene. Germline V gene data show CDR1 as SGHVS and CDR2 as FQNEAQ. The CDR3 is made up of 13 amino acids. Trimming stripped 2 bases from V and 4 bases from J, with 6 bases between. CDR3 nucleotides: TGTGCCAGCAGCTTAAACAAATACAATGAGCAGTTCTTC. The encoded protein is CASSLNKYNEQFF.

This clonotype turned up a few times. This chain connects TRBV5-1 to TRBJ2-7, with D possibly matching TRBD1 (5 bases). The germline gives CDR1 SGHRS, CDR2 YFSETQ. The CDR3 loop spans 15 amino acids. Trimming took 4 bases from V and 1 from J, leaving 15 bases between them. The CDR3 loop reads CASSKYRLLSYEQYF. CDR3 coding DNA: TGCGCCAGCAGCAAATACAGGTTGCTATCCTACGAGCAGTACTTC.

The chain uses TRBV2 and TRBJ2-4; perhaps D is TRBD1 or TRBD2 (5 bases each). The CDR3 spans 16 residues. Trimming pared 5 bases from V and 6 bases from J, leaving 20 bases between. CDR1 SNHLY and CDR2 FYNNEI come from the germline V gene. The CDR3 DNA is TGTGCCAGCAGTATTAGCCGGGGCCAACCCAGAAACATTCAGTACTTC. This sequence encodes CASSISRGQPRNIQYF.

The rearrangement joins TRBV12-3 or TRBV12-4 to TRBJ1-3; no definite D call. CDR3 length: 14 residues. Between the trimmed V and J ends, which lost 7 bases and 4 bases, there was a span of 14 bases. The CDR3 reads CASTPDLWGNTIYF. Here the CDR3 DNA reads TGTGCCAGCACCCCCGATCTATGGGGAAACACCATATATTTT.

This clonotype was recorded a few times. V and J are TRBV29-1 and TRBJ2-3; D is possibly TRBD2 (6 bases). V was trimmed by 2 bases and J by 0 bases, leaving 9 bases between them. In germline, CDR1 is SQVTM, CDR2 ANQGSEA. This CDR3 has 14 amino acids. The DNA of the CDR3 is TGCAGCGTTGAACCCGCGGGAAGCACAGATACGCAGTATTTT. Translating gives CSVEPAGSTDTQYF.

This clonotype has only a few counts. The chain couples TRBV4-2 to TRBJ2-4; TRBD2 aligns across 13 bases. The CDR3 has 18 residues. Germline V lookup: CDR1 LGHNA, CDR2 YNFKEQ. With V trimmed by 0 bases and J by 5 bases, 7 bases remained unmatched. Here the CDR3 DNA reads TGTGCCAGCAGCCAAGAAACTAGCGGGGGGGCGAATGAAAACATTCAGTACTTC. Protein: CASSQETSGGANENIQYF.

This clonotype has a handful of counts. The rearrangement uses TRBV7-2 and TRBJ1-2; 10 nucleotides agree with TRBD1. Germline CDR1 and CDR2: SGHTA and FQGNSA. Germline trimming cut 4 bases from V and 14 bases from J; bases unmatched to any gene: 13. This CDR3 has 14 residues. The CDR3 spells CASSSNTGTGDRTF. CDR3 coding DNA: TGTGCCAGCAGCTCCAATACCGGGACAGGGGACAGGACCTTC.

This chain links TRBV6-5 with TRBJ2-1; 8 positions agree with TRBD2. This CDR3 region has 16 residues. Germline loops: CDR1 MNHEY, CDR2 SVGAGI. The V gene end was trimmed by 6 bases and the J gene end by 7 bases; junction bases not matched to a gene: 14. CDR3 sequence (DNA): TGTGCCAGCAGCAAGGCCGGGGCGGGGGGTCGGAATGAGCAGTTCTTC. Translating gives CASSKAGAGGRNEQFF.

The chain joins TRBV5-1 to TRBJ2-7, with 10 bases that match TRBD2. Germline CDR1 SGHRS, CDR2 YFSETQ. CDR3 length: 16 amino acids. J was trimmed by 4 bases and V by 6 bases; bases with no gene match: 13. In DNA form, the CDR3 reads TGCGCCAGCAATACGGGGAAAGCGGGGGGGCCTTACGAGCAGTACTTC. Protein sequence: CASNTGKAGGPYEQYF.

The chain is built from TRBV6-2 or TRBV6-3 and TRBJ2-4; possible D gene TRBD1, 6 bases. Germline lookup yields CDR1 MNHEY and CDR2 SVGEGT. Trimming left V 5 bases short and J 2 bases short, with 16 bases between. The CDR3 loop spans 16 amino acids. The CDR3 sequence is CASSKHPTGTKNIQYF. CDR3 sequence (DNA): TGTGCCAGCAGTAAACATCCTACAGGGACCAAAAACATTCAGTACTTC.

This clonotype appeared many times. The chain is built from TRBV5-1 and TRBJ2-3, with D perhaps matching TRBD1 (6 bases). The CDR3 totals 16 residues. The V gene's germline CDR1 is SGHRS and CDR2 YFSETQ. The germline V and J ends were trimmed by 1 base and 3 bases, with 15 bases remaining between them. The CDR3 bases are TGCGCCAGCAGCTTGATGTCAGGGGATCAGACAGATACGCAGTATTTT. It yields the protein CASSLMSGDQTDTQYF.

V usage is TRBV6-5 and J usage is TRBJ1-3; D is undetermined. CDR1 MNHEY and CDR2 SVGAGI come from the germline V gene. This CDR3 is built from 12 residues. V was trimmed by 8 bases and J by 2 bases, leaving 7 bases between them. Written as DNA, the CDR3 is TGTGCCAGCGGGAGGACTGGAAACACCATATATTTT. Translation gives CASGRTGNTIYF.

Here the CDR3 reads CSASTGGTNNSPLHF. The CDR3 DNA sequence: TGCAGTGCTAGTACTGGAGGGACGAATAATTCACCCCTCCACTTT. The chain couples TRBV20-1 to TRBJ1-6, with a possible D match to TRBD1 (5 bases). V was clipped by 3 bases and J by 5 bases, with 14 bases between them. CDR1 and CDR2 from the germline V gene are DFQATT and SNEGSKA (reference sequence). The CDR3 totals 15 residues.